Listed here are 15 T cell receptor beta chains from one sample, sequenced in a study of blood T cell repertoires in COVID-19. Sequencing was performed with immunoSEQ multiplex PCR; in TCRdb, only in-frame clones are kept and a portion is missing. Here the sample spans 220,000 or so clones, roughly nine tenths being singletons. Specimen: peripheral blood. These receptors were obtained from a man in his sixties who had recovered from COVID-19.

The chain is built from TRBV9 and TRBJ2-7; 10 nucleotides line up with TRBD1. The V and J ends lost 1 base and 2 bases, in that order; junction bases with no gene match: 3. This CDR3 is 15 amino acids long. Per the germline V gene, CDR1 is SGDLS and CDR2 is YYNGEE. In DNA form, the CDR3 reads TGTGCCAGCAGCGTACGAGGACAGGGGGCCTACGAGCAGTACTTC. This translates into CASSVRGQGAYEQYF.

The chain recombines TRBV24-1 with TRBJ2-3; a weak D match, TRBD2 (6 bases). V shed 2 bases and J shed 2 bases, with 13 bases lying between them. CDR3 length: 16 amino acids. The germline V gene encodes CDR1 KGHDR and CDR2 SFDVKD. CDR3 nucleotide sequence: TGTGCCACCAGTGATTCCGGGCGGGGCCTCACAGATACGCAGTATTTT. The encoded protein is CATSDSGRGLTDTQYF.

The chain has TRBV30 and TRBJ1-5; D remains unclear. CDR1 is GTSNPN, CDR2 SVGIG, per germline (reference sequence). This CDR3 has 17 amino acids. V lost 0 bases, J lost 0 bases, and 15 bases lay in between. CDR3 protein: CAWSVQGGPYSNQPQHF. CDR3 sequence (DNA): TGTGCCTGGAGTGTACAAGGAGGGCCCTATAGCAATCAGCCCCAGCATTTT. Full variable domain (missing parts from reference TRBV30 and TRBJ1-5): SQTIHQWPATLVQPVGSPLSLECTVEGTSNPNLYWYRQAAGRGLQLLFYSVGIGQISSEVPQNLSASRPQDRQFILSSKKLLLSDSGFYLCAWSVQGGPYSNQPQHFGDGTRLSIL.

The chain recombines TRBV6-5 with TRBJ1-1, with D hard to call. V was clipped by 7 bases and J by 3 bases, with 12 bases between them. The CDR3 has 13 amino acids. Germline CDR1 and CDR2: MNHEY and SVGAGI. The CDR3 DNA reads TGTGCCAGCACCCCCACGGGGTACACTGAAGCTTTCTTT. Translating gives CASTPTGYTEAFF.

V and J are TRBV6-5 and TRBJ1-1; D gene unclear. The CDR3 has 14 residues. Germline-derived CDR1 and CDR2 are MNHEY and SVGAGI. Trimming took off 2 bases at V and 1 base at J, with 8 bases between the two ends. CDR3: CASSYLAGNTEAFF. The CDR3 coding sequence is TGTGCCAGCAGTTACCTTGCAGGGAACACTGAAGCTTTCTTT.

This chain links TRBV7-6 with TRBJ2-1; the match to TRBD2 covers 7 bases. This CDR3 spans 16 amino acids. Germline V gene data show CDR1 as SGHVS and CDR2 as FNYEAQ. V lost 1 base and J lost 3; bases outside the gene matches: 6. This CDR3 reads CASSLGSGGGYNEQFF. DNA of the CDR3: TGTGCCAGCAGCTTAGGGTCCGGCGGGGGCTACAATGAGCAGTTCTTC.

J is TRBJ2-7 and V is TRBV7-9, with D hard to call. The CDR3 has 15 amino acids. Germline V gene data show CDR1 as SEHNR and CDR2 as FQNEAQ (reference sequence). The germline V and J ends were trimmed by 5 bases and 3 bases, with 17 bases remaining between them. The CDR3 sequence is CASSLTSVQFYEQYF. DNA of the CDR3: TGTGCCAGCAGCCTAACGTCGGTACAGTTCTACGAGCAGTACTTC.

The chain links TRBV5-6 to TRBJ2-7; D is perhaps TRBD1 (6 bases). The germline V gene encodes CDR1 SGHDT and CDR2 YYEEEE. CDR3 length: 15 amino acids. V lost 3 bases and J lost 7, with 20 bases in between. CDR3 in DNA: TGTGCCAGCAGCTCTTATTCCCGGGACACAGGGGAGCAGTACTTC. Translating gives CASSSYSRDTGEQYF.

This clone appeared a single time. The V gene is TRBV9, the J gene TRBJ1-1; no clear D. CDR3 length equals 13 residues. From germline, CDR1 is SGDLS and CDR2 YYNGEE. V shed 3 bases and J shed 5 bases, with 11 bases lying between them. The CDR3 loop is CASSETGGTEAFF. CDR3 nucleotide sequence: TGTGCCAGCAGCGAGACGGGAGGGACTGAAGCTTTCTTT.

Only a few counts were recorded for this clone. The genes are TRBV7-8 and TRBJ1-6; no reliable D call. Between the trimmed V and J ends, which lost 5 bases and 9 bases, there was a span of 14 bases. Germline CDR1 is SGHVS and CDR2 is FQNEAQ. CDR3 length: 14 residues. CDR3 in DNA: TGTGCCAGCAGCCCCCTTCGGGGAGGTTCACCCCTCCACTTT. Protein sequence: CASSPLRGGSPLHF.

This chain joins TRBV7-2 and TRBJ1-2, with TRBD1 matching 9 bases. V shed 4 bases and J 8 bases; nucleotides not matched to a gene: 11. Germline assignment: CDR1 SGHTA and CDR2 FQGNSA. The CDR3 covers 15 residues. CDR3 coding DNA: TGTGCCAGCAGCTCTTACCGGGACAGGGAGTGGGGCTACACCTTC. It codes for CASSSYRDREWGYTF.

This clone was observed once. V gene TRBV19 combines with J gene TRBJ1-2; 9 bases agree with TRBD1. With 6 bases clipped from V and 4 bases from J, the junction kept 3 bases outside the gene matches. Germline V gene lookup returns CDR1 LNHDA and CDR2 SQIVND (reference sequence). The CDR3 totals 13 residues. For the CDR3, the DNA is TGTGCCAGTAGCGACAGGGGGTCCTATGGCTACACCTTC. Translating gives CASSDRGSYGYTF. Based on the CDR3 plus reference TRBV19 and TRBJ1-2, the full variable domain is DGGITQSPKYLFRKEGQNVTLSCEQNLNHDAMYWYRQDPGQGLRLIYYSQIVNDFQKGDIAEGYSVSREKKESFPLTVTSAQKNPTAFYLCASSDRGSYGYTFGSGTRLTVV.

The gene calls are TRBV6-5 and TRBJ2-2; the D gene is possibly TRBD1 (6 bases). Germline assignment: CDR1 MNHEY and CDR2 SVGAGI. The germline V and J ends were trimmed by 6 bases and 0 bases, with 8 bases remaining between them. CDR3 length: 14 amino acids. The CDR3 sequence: CASRTGANTGELFF. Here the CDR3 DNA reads TGTGCCAGCAGGACAGGTGCGAACACCGGGGAGCTGTTTTTT.

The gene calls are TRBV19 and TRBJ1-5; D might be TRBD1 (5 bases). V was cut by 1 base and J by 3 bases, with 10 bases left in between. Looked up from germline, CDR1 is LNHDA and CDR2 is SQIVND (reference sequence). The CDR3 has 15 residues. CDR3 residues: CASSIGGVDNQPQHF. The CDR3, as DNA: TGTGCCAGTAGTATAGGGGGGGTTGACAATCAGCCCCAGCATTTT.

CDR3: CASSPTGRGGKTQYF. The DNA of the CDR3 is TGTGCCAGCAGTCCCACCGGGCGGGGGGGGAAGACCCAGTACTTC. The chain recombines TRBV27 with TRBJ2-5, with 9 bases lining up with TRBD2. Germline assignment: CDR1 MNHEY and CDR2 SMNVEV (reference sequence). V shed 5 bases and J 6 bases; nucleotides not matched to a gene: 10. The length of the CDR3 is 15 residues.